One sample yielded the 25 T cell receptor beta chains listed below, sequenced in a study of response to subunit inactivated influenza vaccine. TCRdb recomputed calls from the RT-PCR reads with MiXCR, one row per CDR3 protein. The repertoire holds around 600,000 distinct CDR3 sequences, with around 11% as singletons. These same records also appear under a second study, on T cells expressing NK-cell markers. From that report: What made the TCR beta cDNA was 5'RACE template switching with UMIs.

The starting material was PBMCs from blood, obtained on the day of vaccination. Every receptor here comes from a man between 50 and 59 years old who received an inactivated influenza vaccine.

In this sample, this clonotype turned up many times. The V call is TRBV2, the J call TRBJ2-7, with 9 nucleotides matching TRBD1. The germline CDR1 and CDR2 sequences are SNHLY and FYNNEI. The length of the CDR3 is 14 residues. Unmatched junction bases numbered 5, after V lost 5 bases and J lost 3 bases. The CDR3 DNA reads as TGTGCCAGCAGTCAGGGGACAGGGTACTACGAGCAGTACTTC. Translating it yields CASSQGTGYYEQYF.

This clonotype has ten or more counts. This chain joins TRBV6-2 or TRBV6-3 and TRBJ2-1; 11 bases are shared with TRBD2. This CDR3 is built from 15 residues. The germline V gene has CDR1 MNHEY and CDR2 SVGEGT. The junction had 3 bases not matched to a gene; V was cut back by 6 bases and J by 2 bases. The CDR3 loop reads CASRNSGRAYNEQFF. The DNA for the CDR3 is TGTGCCAGCAGGAATAGCGGGAGGGCCTACAATGAGCAGTTCTTC.

This clonotype was found a few times. The J gene is TRBJ2-3, the V gene TRBV7-9; 9 positions agree with TRBD2. The germline CDR1 and CDR2 sequences are SEHNR and FQNEAQ (reference sequence). Trimming took 0 bases from V and 5 from J; bases not matched to a gene: 6. The CDR3 consists of 16 residues. In nucleotides, the CDR3 is TGTGCCAGCAGCTTAGCGCGGGAGGGCCAGATAGATACGCAGTATTTT. It encodes CASSLAREGQIDTQYF.

This clonotype was counted only a few times. This chain connects TRBV7-8 to TRBJ2-6; a weak D match, TRBD1 (6 bases). Looked up from germline, CDR1 is SGHVS and CDR2 is FQNEAQ. This CDR3 has 19 residues. V lost 1 base to trimming and J lost 0 bases, with 16 bases between them. The CDR3 region is CASSLGPGQSSSGANVLTF. The CDR3 nucleotides read TGTGCCAGCAGCTTAGGTCCTGGACAGTCAAGCTCTGGGGCCAACGTCCTGACTTTC.

The V call is TRBV11-2, the J call TRBJ2-7; 10 bases map to TRBD2. The germline gives CDR1 SGHAT, CDR2 FQNNGV. The CDR3 sequence is 16 residues long. J lost 3 bases, V lost 5 bases, and 10 bases had no gene match. Here the CDR3 reads CASSLRALAGGYEQYF. CDR3 nucleotide sequence: TGTGCCAGCAGCCTCCGTGCGTTAGCGGGGGGCTACGAGCAGTACTTC.

In this sample, this clonotype turned up a few times. V is TRBV5-5 and J is TRBJ2-1, with no clear D. The germline V gene has CDR1 SGHKS and CDR2 YYEKEE (reference sequence). The CDR3 runs 12 residues. The V gene lost 4 bases and the J gene lost 5 bases, with 7 bases spanning the gap. The CDR3 protein is CASSQTDNEQFF. As DNA, the CDR3 is TGTGCCAGCAGCCAGACTGACAATGAGCAGTTCTTC. The full variable domain, in which reference TRBV5-5 and TRBJ2-1 provide the parts outside the CDR3, is DAGVTQSPTHLIKTRGQQVTLRCSPISGHKSVSWYQQVLGQGPQFIFQYYEKEERGRGNFPDRFSARQFPNYSSELNVNALLLGDSALYLCASSQTDNEQFFGPGTRLTVL.

The J gene is TRBJ2-3, the V gene TRBV15, with no clear D. The CDR3 is made up of 13 amino acids. CDR1 and CDR2 (germline): LNHNV, YYDKDF (reference sequence). V was cut by 1 base and J by 5 bases, with 7 bases left in between. This chain's CDR3 is CATSRGSGDTQYF. The DNA for the CDR3 is TGTGCCACCAGCAGAGGCTCCGGAGATACGCAGTATTTT.

This clonotype was found a few times. The gene calls are TRBV30 and TRBJ2-2, with TRBD1 identical over 7 bases. In germline, CDR1 is GTSNPN, CDR2 SVGIG (reference sequence). The junction had 6 bases not matched to a gene; V was cut back by 2 bases and J by 6 bases. The CDR3 covers 14 residues. CDR3 in amino acids: CAWSRGGASGELFF. Written as DNA, the CDR3 is TGTGCCTGGAGTAGAGGGGGCGCATCCGGGGAGCTGTTTTTT.

This clonotype has just a few counts. V and J are TRBV3-1 and TRBJ1-5; tentatively, D is TRBD1 (5 bases). V shed 3 bases and J shed 4 bases, with 10 bases lying between them. The CDR3 is 14 amino acids. The germline gives CDR1 LGHDT, CDR2 YNNKEL (reference sequence). CDR3 protein: CASSHTEGNQPQHF. DNA for the CDR3: TGTGCCAGCAGCCATACAGAGGGGAATCAGCCCCAGCATTTT. Using reference TRBV3-1 and TRBJ1-5 for the parts outside the CDR3, the full variable domain is DTAVSQTPKYLVTQMGNDKSIKCEQNLGHDTMYWYKQDSKKFLKIMFSYNNKELIINETVPNRFSPKSPDKAHLNLHINSLELGDSAVYFCASSHTEGNQPQHFGDGTRLSIL.

This clonotype was seen a handful of times. The chain has TRBV5-1 and TRBJ2-7, with TRBD1 matching over 8 bases. The V gene end was trimmed by 2 bases and the J gene end by 6 bases; junction bases not matched to a gene: 7. This CDR3 has 14 residues. The germline V gene has CDR1 SGHRS and CDR2 YFSETQ. CDR3 residues: CASSFRTGSGEQYF. The CDR3 DNA sequence: TGCGCCAGCAGCTTCAGGACAGGGAGCGGCGAGCAGTACTTC. The full variable domain, completed using reference TRBV5-1 and TRBJ2-7, is KAGVTQTPRYLIKTRGQQVTLSCSPISGHRSVSWYQQTPGQGLQFLFEYFSETQRNKGNFPGRFSGRQFSNSRSEMNVSTLELGDSALYLCASSFRTGSGEQYFGPGTRLTVT.

This clonotype has a handful of counts. The CDR3 reads CASSQTSGKGNEQFF. Here the CDR3 DNA reads TGTGCCAGCAGCCAGACTAGCGGGAAGGGGAATGAGCAGTTCTTC. The gene calls are TRBV12-3 or TRBV12-4 and TRBJ2-1; TRBD2 matches at 11 bases. The CDR3 contains 15 residues. V lost 6 bases, J lost 7 bases, and 8 bases stayed unmatched.

This clonotype was observed many times. The chain combines TRBV20-1 with TRBJ2-5, with unresolved D. The germline CDR1 and CDR2 sequences are DFQATT and SNEGSKA (reference sequence). The CDR3 extends over 12 amino acids. V was trimmed by 1 base and J by 4 bases, leaving 7 bases between them. CDR3 coding DNA: TGCAGTGCTAGAGTAGGAGTAGAGACCCAGTACTTC. It specifies CSARVGVETQYF.

This clonotype came up many times. The V gene is TRBV7-2, the J gene TRBJ1-4; D not certain. Germline CDR1 reads SGHTA; CDR2 reads FQGNSA. Trimming cost V 4 bases and J 2 bases, with 5 bases left between them. The CDR3 has 13 residues. The CDR3 loop is CASSYTTNEKLFF. CDR3 nucleotides: TGTGCCAGCAGCTATACGACTAATGAAAAACTGTTTTTT.

This clonotype has more than one count but fewer than ten. The gene calls are TRBV20-1 and TRBJ2-7, with D uncertain. This CDR3 comprises 14 residues. Deletions cut 0 bases from V and 5 bases from J, with 14 bases between. Germline V lookup: CDR1 DFQATT, CDR2 SNEGSKA (reference sequence). CDR3 loop: CSARDRANPHEQYF. CDR3 bases: TGCAGTGCTAGAGATCGAGCAAACCCCCACGAGCAGTACTTC.

In this sample, this clonotype turned up a few times. This sequence joins TRBV7-2 and TRBJ2-3; D may be TRBD1 or TRBD2 (6 bases each). CDR1 is SGHTA, CDR2 FQGNSA, per germline. The CDR3 extends over 17 amino acids. Trimming removed 2 bases from V and 0 bases from J, with 15 bases in between. The DNA for the CDR3 is TGTGCCAGCAGCTTAAGGGGGAGGATCCTTAGCACAGATACGCAGTATTTT. This sequence encodes CASSLRGRILSTDTQYF.

This clonotype was seen many times. The chain employs TRBV4-3 and TRBJ1-4, with unresolved D. The CDR3 spans 15 residues. Germline V lookup: CDR1 LGHNA, CDR2 YSLEER. V was pared by 0 bases and J by 0 bases, with 5 bases between. The CDR3 DNA is TGCGCCAGCAGCCAAGATAAAACAACTAATGAAAAACTGTTTTTT. Its protein is CASSQDKTTNEKLFF.

This clonotype was detected ten times or more. J is TRBJ1-2 and V is TRBV12-3 or TRBV12-4, with unresolved D. Trimming removed 3 bases at V and 7 bases at J, with 9 bases between. The CDR3 spans 12 residues. The CDR3 coding sequence is TGTGCCAGCAGTTTGTCGGTGGGTGGCTACACCTTC. Its translation: CASSLSVGGYTF.

V and J are TRBV6-1 and TRBJ2-7; TRBD1 matches 8 bases. Trimming cost V 6 bases and J 0 bases; bases outside gene matches: 7. The CDR3 totals 15 residues. Germline V lookup: CDR1 MNHNS, CDR2 SASEGT. The CDR3 region is CASSPDRASSYEQYF. In DNA form, the CDR3 reads TGTGCCAGCAGCCCGGACAGGGCGAGCTCCTACGAGCAGTACTTC.

This clonotype was recorded only once. The V and J genes are TRBV5-6 and TRBJ2-7; TRBD1 or TRBD2 may be the D gene (5 bases each). V was clipped by 4 bases and J by 6 bases, with 20 bases between them. The length of the CDR3 is 15 residues. Germline CDR1 is SGHDT and CDR2 is YYEEEE. CDR3 bases: TGTGCCAGCAGCGGTAGGGACCCCCGGATGTCCGAGCAGTACTTC. Its protein is CASSGRDPRMSEQYF.

The chain employs TRBV29-1 and TRBJ2-3; no definite D call. Per germline, CDR1 SQVTM and CDR2 ANQGSEA. The CDR3 contains 11 residues. V dropped 4 bases and J dropped 6 bases, with 8 bases sitting between them. CDR3 region: CSVARSDTQYF. The DNA for the CDR3 is TGCAGCGTTGCGCGGTCGGATACGCAGTATTTT.

This clonotype was seen only a few times. The J gene is TRBJ1-6, the V gene TRBV20-1, with no clear D. The CDR3 runs 16 residues. From germline, CDR1 is DFQATT and CDR2 SNEGSKA (reference sequence). Trimming left V 3 bases short and J 8 bases short, with 20 bases between. The CDR3 protein is CSASRISAGLYSPLHF. The DNA of the CDR3 is TGCAGTGCTAGCCGCATCTCGGCAGGTCTTTATTCACCCCTCCACTTT.

A few counts support this clonotype. This chain uses TRBV7-2 with TRBJ2-1; 11 bases are a match to TRBD1. Germline CDR1 SGHTA, CDR2 FQGNSA. The ends lost 5 bases at V and 4 bases at J; junction bases unmatched: 10. The CDR3 consists of 17 residues. CDR3 sequence (DNA): TGTGCCAGCAGCACCCGGAGGACAGGGGGCGCTTACAATGAGCAGTTCTTC. Translated, it gives CASSTRRTGGAYNEQFF.

This clonotype was observed a few times. The rearrangement uses TRBV12-3 or TRBV12-4 and TRBJ2-1; 11 bases agree with TRBD2. The V segment lost 5 bases and the J segment 5 bases; nucleotides outside the gene matches: 5. This CDR3 comprises 15 residues. CDR3 loop: CASSLRLAGHNEQFF. In nucleotides, the CDR3 is TGTGCCAGCAGTCTCCGACTAGCGGGGCACAATGAGCAGTTCTTC.

The chain recombines TRBV7-8 with TRBJ2-2; 14 nucleotides match TRBD2. CDR1 is SGHVS, CDR2 FQNEAQ, per germline. The CDR3 extends over 18 amino acids. Trimming took 2 bases from V and 6 from J; bases not matched to a gene: 8. The CDR3 reads CASSLRGTSGSSPGELFF. For the CDR3, the DNA is TGTGCCAGCAGCTTAAGGGGGACTAGCGGGAGTTCCCCCGGGGAGCTGTTTTTT.

This clonotype has at least ten counts. J is TRBJ2-5 and V is TRBV20-1; 9 bases are shared with TRBD1. V was pared by 8 bases and J by 5 bases, with 12 bases of the junction left unmatched. CDR1 DFQATT and CDR2 SNEGSKA come from the germline V gene (reference sequence). The CDR3 extends over 14 amino acids. The CDR3 reads CSLPGQGGLETQYF. In DNA form, the CDR3 reads TGCAGTCTTCCGGGACAGGGAGGGTTGGAGACCCAGTACTTC.